Listed below are T cell receptor beta chains from one sample, sequenced in a study of T cell responses to AZD1222 COVID-19 vaccine. Sequencing was performed with immunoSEQ multiplex PCR; in TCRdb, only in-frame clones are kept and a portion is missing. The table lists over 100,000 clones, 86% of them singletons. The material sequenced was peripheral blood, taken on day 0 of AZD1222 vaccination. The receptors were sampled from an adult in good health. Both conserved end residues are part of each CDR3. Fields, in order: D gene, J gene, clone size, V gene, CDR3 protein, CDR3 DNA. A D gene is named only where the DNA matches it firmly. A clone size is listed for some rows: how often the clone was seen (once, few, many), or a class if it is expanded.

d_call: TRBD2
j_call: TRBJ2-2
clone_size: NA
v_call: TRBV10-3
cdr3_aa: CAISRAGVNTGELFF
cdr3_nt: TGTGCCATCAGTCGCGCGGGGGTGAACACCGGGGAGCTGTTTTTT

d_call: NA
j_call: TRBJ2-7
clone_size: NA
v_call: TRBV9
cdr3_aa: CASSPAGYEQYF
cdr3_nt: TGTGCCAGCAGCCCCGCCGGTTACGAGCAGTACTTC

d_call: TRBD1
j_call: TRBJ1-1
clone_size: NA
v_call: TRBV29-1
cdr3_aa: CSVEGEGGATTEAFF
cdr3_nt: TGCAGCGTTGAAGGGGAAGGGGGCGCAACCACTGAAGCTTTCTTT

d_call: NA
j_call: TRBJ1-1
clone_size: NA
v_call: TRBV5-1
cdr3_aa: CASSLIRPLNTEAFF
cdr3_nt: TGCGCCAGCAGCTTGATCAGACCCCTGAACACTGAAGCTTTCTTT

d_call: TRBD1
j_call: TRBJ1-3
clone_size: NA
v_call: TRBV7-2
cdr3_aa: CASSRFRGPGNTIYF
cdr3_nt: TGTGCCAGCAGCAGGTTCAGGGGGCCTGGAAACACCATATATTTT

d_call: NA
j_call: TRBJ2-5
clone_size: NA
v_call: TRBV6-5
cdr3_aa: CASSQLPDWGETQYF
cdr3_nt: TGTGCCAGCAGTCAACTCCCTGACTGGGGGGAGACCCAGTACTTC

d_call: NA
j_call: TRBJ1-5
clone_size: NA
v_call: TRBV6-2/TRBV6-3
cdr3_aa: CASSWGVYQPQHF
cdr3_nt: TGTGCCAGCAGTTGGGGGGTTTACCAGCCCCAGCATTTT

d_call: NA
j_call: TRBJ1-6
clone_size: NA
v_call: TRBV3-1/TRBV3-2
cdr3_aa: CASSQGGRSPLHF
cdr3_nt: TGTGCCAGCAGCCAAGGCGGGCGTTCACCCCTCCACTTT

d_call: NA
j_call: TRBJ1-5
clone_size: NA
v_call: TRBV18
cdr3_aa: CASSPYWGAGQPQHF
cdr3_nt: TGTGCCAGCTCACCGTATTGGGGGGCCGGTCAGCCCCAGCATTTT

d_call: TRBD1
j_call: TRBJ1-5
clone_size: few
v_call: TRBV6-2/TRBV6-3
cdr3_aa: CASSYYGQGNQPQHF
cdr3_nt: TGTGCCAGCAGTTACTATGGACAGGGGAATCAGCCCCAGCATTTT

d_call: TRBD1
j_call: TRBJ1-2
clone_size: NA
v_call: TRBV2
cdr3_aa: CASRPDRAGYTF
cdr3_nt: TGTGCCAGCAGACCCGACAGGGCCGGCTACACCTTC

d_call: TRBD1
j_call: TRBJ1-2
clone_size: NA
v_call: TRBV28
cdr3_aa: CASRDRGHGYTF
cdr3_nt: TGTGCCAGCCGGGACAGGGGGCATGGCTACACCTTC

d_call: NA
j_call: TRBJ1-2
clone_size: NA
v_call: TRBV6-6
cdr3_aa: CASSTGEYGYTF
cdr3_nt: TGTGCCAGCAGTACTGGAGAGTATGGCTACACCTTC

d_call: TRBD2
j_call: TRBJ2-4
clone_size: NA
v_call: TRBV6-2/TRBV6-3
cdr3_aa: CASSSTAGGPPENIQYF
cdr3_nt: TGTGCCAGCAGTTCCACAGCGGGGGGGCCGCCGGAGAACATTCAGTACTTC

d_call: NA
j_call: TRBJ1-1
clone_size: NA
v_call: TRBV12-3/TRBV12-4
cdr3_aa: CASSHKAEAFF
cdr3_nt: TGTGCCAGCAGTCATAAGGCTGAAGCTTTCTTT

d_call: TRBD2
j_call: TRBJ2-7
clone_size: NA
v_call: TRBV3-1/TRBV3-2
cdr3_aa: CASSAGLATFEQYF
cdr3_nt: TGTGCCAGCAGCGCGGGACTAGCAACGTTCGAGCAGTACTTC

d_call: NA
j_call: TRBJ2-1
clone_size: NA
v_call: TRBV14
cdr3_aa: CASSQEGARNYNEQFF
cdr3_nt: TGTGCCAGCAGCCAAGAAGGGGCAAGGAACTACAATGAGCAGTTCTTC

d_call: NA
j_call: TRBJ1-5
clone_size: NA
v_call: TRBV27
cdr3_aa: CASSPVTPTGSNQPQHF
cdr3_nt: TGTGCCAGCAGCCCCGTTACCCCTACAGGGAGCAATCAGCCCCAGCATTTT

d_call: NA
j_call: TRBJ2-1
clone_size: NA
v_call: TRBV12-3/TRBV12-4
cdr3_aa: CASSFGVKGEQFF
cdr3_nt: TGTGCCAGCAGCTTCGGGGTGAAGGGTGAGCAGTTCTTC

d_call: NA
j_call: TRBJ1-2
clone_size: NA
v_call: TRBV7-2
cdr3_aa: CASSFEASHGYTF
cdr3_nt: TGTGCCAGCAGCTTTGAGGCGAGTCATGGCTACACCTTC

d_call: NA
j_call: TRBJ1-5
clone_size: NA
v_call: TRBV7-9
cdr3_aa: CASSNTGAGNQPQHF
cdr3_nt: TGTGCCAGCAGCAATACAGGTGCTGGCAATCAGCCCCAGCATTTT

d_call: NA
j_call: TRBJ2-7
clone_size: NA
v_call: TRBV20-1
cdr3_aa: CSASPSSYEQYF
cdr3_nt: TGCAGTGCTAGTCCCAGCTCCTACGAGCAGTACTTC

d_call: NA
j_call: TRBJ1-1
clone_size: NA
v_call: TRBV9
cdr3_aa: CASSVATEITEAFF
cdr3_nt: TGTGCCAGCAGCGTAGCGACAGAGATCACTGAAGCTTTCTTT

d_call: TRBD1
j_call: TRBJ1-2
clone_size: NA
v_call: TRBV15
cdr3_aa: CATSHDPGGNYGYTF
cdr3_nt: TGTGCCACCAGCCACGATCCAGGGGGCAACTATGGCTACACCTTC

d_call: NA
j_call: TRBJ2-3
clone_size: NA
v_call: TRBV5-1
cdr3_aa: CASSSDWDTQYF
cdr3_nt: TGCGCCAGCAGCTCTGACTGGGATACGCAGTATTTT

d_call: NA
j_call: TRBJ1-1
clone_size: few
v_call: TRBV19
cdr3_aa: CASSTSGGFDTEAFF
cdr3_nt: TGTGCCAGTAGTACCTCTGGAGGGTTCGACACTGAAGCTTTCTTT

d_call: NA
j_call: TRBJ2-7
clone_size: NA
v_call: TRBV3-1/TRBV3-2
cdr3_aa: CASSQWDLSSYEQYF
cdr3_nt: TGTGCCAGCAGCCAATGGGATTTGAGCTCCTACGAGCAGTACTTC

d_call: TRBD1
j_call: TRBJ2-1
clone_size: NA
v_call: TRBV9
cdr3_aa: CASSVRDRPNVEQFF
cdr3_nt: TGTGCCAGCAGCGTACGGGACAGACCGAATGTAGAGCAGTTCTTC

d_call: NA
j_call: TRBJ2-7
clone_size: NA
v_call: TRBV4-2
cdr3_aa: CASSQTDRGLKTYEQYF
cdr3_nt: TGTGCCAGCAGCCAAACGGATCGGGGACTTAAAACCTACGAGCAGTACTTC

d_call: NA
j_call: TRBJ2-5
clone_size: few
v_call: TRBV18
cdr3_aa: CASSPPSGEGEETQYF
cdr3_nt: TGTGCCAGCTCACCCCCTTCTGGCGAGGGGGAGGAGACCCAGTACTTC

d_call: NA
j_call: TRBJ1-6
clone_size: NA
v_call: TRBV29-1
cdr3_aa: CSVQGKANSPLHF
cdr3_nt: TGCAGCGTCCAGGGTAAAGCTAATTCACCCCTCCACTTT

d_call: NA
j_call: TRBJ2-1
clone_size: NA
v_call: TRBV12-3/TRBV12-4
cdr3_aa: CASTRDRGEQFF
cdr3_nt: TGTGCCAGCACCCGGGATCGTGGTGAGCAGTTCTTC

d_call: NA
j_call: TRBJ1-4
clone_size: NA
v_call: TRBV29-1
cdr3_aa: CSVLRTNEKLFF
cdr3_nt: TGCAGCGTTCTTCGAACAAATGAAAAACTGTTTTTT